This T cell receptor (beta chain) was observed in a study of T cell responses to AZD1222 COVID-19 vaccine. Study information: Second-dose recipients at about 4 or about 12 weeks were treated as one pooled group.

This clone was seen more than once but under ten times. No antigen is known for it. Some clones are missing from TCRdb's copy, which holds only in-frame ones; the method was immunoSEQ multiplex PCR. The table includes some 150,000 clones, about 93% detected once. Germline V gene data show CDR1 as MRHNA and CDR2 as SNTAGT. The CDR3 is made up of 16 amino acids. V lost 0 bases and J lost 6; bases outside the gene matches: 6. Overall study findings and caveats: After two AZD1222 doses, spike-specific TCR breadth and depth rose versus day 0.

The rearrangement uses TRBV6-4 and TRBJ2-1; TRBD1 matches at 9 bases. Sequenced here: peripheral blood, sampled on day 0 of AZD1222 vaccination. This TCR came from an adult in good health. CDR3 nucleotide sequence: TGTGCCAGCAGTGACTCAGCGGGACAGGGCTTCAATGAGCAGTTCTTC. Amino acids: CASSDSAGQGFNEQFF.